This passage covers 29 T cell receptor beta chains from one sample sequenced in a study of blood T cells in healthy people across ages. Then a second PCR, running roughly 7 to 11 cycles, was carried out with a sample-barcoded 5' primer and a J-beta primer mix. TCRdb called the 5' RACE reads again in MiXCR, with one record for every CDR3 protein. Of some 290,000 distinct CDR3 sequences in the sample, roughly 27% were seen once. Material: blood. The source of these receptors is a woman between 65 and 79 years old in good health.

This clonotype was counted between two and nine times. The junction departs from germline at one end; a sequencing error may be responsible. The chain recombines TRBV14 with TRBJ2-3; the D gene is possibly TRBD2 (5 bases). Germline values: CDR1 SGHDN, CDR2 FVKESK. The CDR3 is 14 amino acids. The CDR3 sequence is CASSPSGLVDTRYF. CDR3 DNA sequence: TGTGCCAGCAGCCCCTCAGGACTCGTAGATACGCGGTATTTT.

V and J are TRBV25-1 and TRBJ1-4; perhaps TRBD1 as D (5 bases). V lost 2 bases, J lost 8 bases, and 15 bases lay in between. The CDR3 contains 15 residues. In germline, CDR1 is MGHDK, CDR2 SYGVNS. CDR3 nucleotide sequence: TGTGCCAGCAGTGAACTCCTCGGGGCAGGGGAAAAACTGTTTTTT. Translated: CASSELLGAGEKLFF.

The gene calls are TRBV7-8 and TRBJ1-2, with 9 bases fitting TRBD1. J gave up 8 bases and V 3 bases, and 7 bases lay outside the gene matches. This CDR3 comprises 14 residues. The germline V gene has CDR1 SGHVS and CDR2 FQNEAQ. CDR3 coding DNA: TGTGCCAGCAGCTTCGGACAGGGGATAGAAGGCTACACCTTC. Translation: CASSFGQGIEGYTF.

The rearrangement joins TRBV12-3 or TRBV12-4 to TRBJ1-4; maybe TRBD1 (6 bases). This CDR3 is 14 amino acids long. The V end lost 5 bases, the J end lost 8 bases, and 15 bases lay between the germline ends. The CDR3 bases are TGTGCCAGCAGTACCCCAGGGGCTGTCGAAAAACTGTTTTTT. Translated, it gives CASSTPGAVEKLFF.

This clonotype has a single count. The genes are TRBV20-1 and TRBJ2-4, with D possibly being TRBD1 (6 bases). Germline CDR1 reads DFQATT; CDR2 reads SNEGSKA (reference sequence). The CDR3 spans 15 residues. The V end was cut by 2 bases, the J end by 6 bases, with 17 bases between. The CDR3 here is CSARFPPGQSNIQYF. The DNA of the CDR3 is TGCAGTGCTAGATTTCCGCCCGGACAGTCAAACATTCAGTACTTC.

The chain is built from TRBV20-1 and TRBJ2-1; a possible D gene is TRBD2 (5 bases). Trimming shortened V by 0 bases and J by 14 bases, and 11 bases separated the two germline ends. The CDR3 covers 11 residues. Germline loops: CDR1 DFQATT, CDR2 SNEGSKA (reference sequence). CDR3 amino acids: CSAREWEREFF. The CDR3 nucleotides are TGCAGTGCTAGAGAGTGGGAGAGGGAGTTCTTC.

In this sample, this clonotype turned up a few times. The genes are TRBV12-3 or TRBV12-4 and TRBJ2-7; D possibly corresponds to TRBD1 (6 bases). The V end was cut by 3 bases, the J end by 5 bases, with 17 bases between. The CDR3 spans 15 residues. The CDR3 bases are TGTGCCAGCAGTTTTCAGGGGCTAGGTCCCGACGAGCAGTACTTC. It yields the protein CASSFQGLGPDEQYF.

A remark on this clonotype: The germline gene is not matched at one end of the junction; a read error may be the cause. J is TRBJ2-4 and V is TRBV28; D could derive from TRBD1 or TRBD2 (6 bases each). CDR3 size: 16 residues. Germline assignment: CDR1 MDHEN and CDR2 SYDVKM. CDR3 sequence: CAGSLKGGLAKNIQYF. CDR3 coding DNA: TGTGCCGGCAGTTTAAAGGGGGGCTTAGCCAAAAACATTCAGTACTTC.

CDR3 in DNA: TGCAGCGTTGACAATGCGGACAAACTAGCGGGCCCTCTGAGCTCCTACAATGAGCAGTTCTTC. Translating it yields CSVDNADKLAGPLSSYNEQFF. The J gene is TRBJ2-1, the V gene TRBV29-1, with TRBD2 identical over 9 bases. The germline gives CDR1 SQVTM, CDR2 ANQGSEA. V dropped 3 bases and J dropped 0; count of bases not matched to a gene: 21. The CDR3 covers 21 residues.

This clonotype has a handful of counts. The chain carries TRBV29-1 and TRBJ2-7; possible D gene TRBD2, 5 bases. TRBJ2-1 explains the end of the DNA better; the J call may be wrong. The germline CDR1 and CDR2 sequences are SQVTM and ANQGSEA. The CDR3 has 12 amino acids. The CDR3 spells CSVEGGGDEQFF. In DNA form, the CDR3 reads TGCAGCGTTGAGGGTGGAGGAGATGAGCAGTTCTTC.

This chain uses TRBV20-1 with TRBJ2-7; TRBD1 aligns across 7 bases. After removal of 1 base from V and 4 bases from J, the junction contained 7 bases not matched to a gene. CDR1 and CDR2 (germline): DFQATT, SNEGSKA (reference sequence). The CDR3 covers 14 residues. The CDR3 is CSARGQGFSYEQYF. CDR3 nucleotide sequence: TGCAGTGCTAGAGGACAGGGTTTTAGTTACGAGCAGTACTTC.

This clonotype occurred many times. The V call is TRBV12-3 or TRBV12-4, the J call TRBJ2-7; the match to TRBD2 covers 10 bases. The V and J ends lost 6 bases and 2 bases, in that order; junction bases with no gene match: 10. The CDR3 covers 16 residues. The CDR3 sequence is CASSPGTGTSAYEQYF. The CDR3 DNA reads as TGTGCCAGCAGCCCGGGTACCGGGACTAGCGCCTACGAGCAGTACTTC.

The table lists this clonotype with a few counts. The V gene is TRBV29-1, the J gene TRBJ2-7; D may match TRBD1 or TRBD2 (5 bases each). This CDR3 is built from 13 residues. CDR1 is SQVTM, CDR2 ANQGSEA, per germline. V dropped 5 bases and J dropped 2 bases, with 13 bases sitting between them. Here the CDR3 reads CSVPGRGPYEQYF. The CDR3 nucleotides read TGCAGCGTTCCGGGAAGGGGTCCCTACGAGCAGTACTTC.

The rearrangement links TRBV10-3 to TRBJ1-1; 7 bases fit TRBD1. Germline CDR1 and CDR2: ENHRY and SYGVKD. This CDR3 comprises 13 residues. V shed 6 bases and J 3 bases; nucleotides not matched to a gene: 4. The CDR3 nucleotides are TGTGCCATCAGCCAAACAGGGGACACTGAAGCTTTCTTT. Encoded protein: CAISQTGDTEAFF.

The genes are TRBV18 and TRBJ2-2, with a weak D call TRBD2 (5 bases). CDR1 and CDR2 from the germline V gene are KGHSH and LQKENI. The ends were cut back, 1 base at V and 2 bases at J, with 14 bases in the middle. This CDR3 has 17 residues. The CDR3, as DNA: TGTGCCAGCTCACCACGGCGCACTAGTACCAACACCGGGGAGCTGTTTTTT. Translation: CASSPRRTSTNTGELFF.

This rearrangement joins TRBV25-1 to TRBJ2-3; TRBD2 aligns across 8 bases. Trimming at V came to 8 bases and at J to 5 bases, leaving 18 bases not matched to a gene. Germline V lookup: CDR1 MGHDK, CDR2 SYGVNS. The CDR3 contains 17 residues. The CDR3 region is CASQDRASGRNGDTQYF. The CDR3 DNA reads TGTGCCAGCCAAGATCGGGCCAGCGGGAGAAACGGAGATACGCAGTATTTT.

This clonotype was observed a few times. The chain is built from TRBV29-1 and TRBJ1-2; 7 nucleotides match TRBD1. The CDR3 length is 14 residues. Germline V CDR1 and CDR2: SQVTM, ANQGSEA. With V trimmed by 5 bases and J by 0 bases, 6 bases remained unmatched. CDR3 amino acids: CSVIQGFANYGYTF. CDR3 nucleotide sequence: TGCAGCGTTATACAGGGGTTCGCTAACTATGGCTACACCTTC.

The chain links TRBV6-2 or TRBV6-3 to TRBJ2-7; tentatively, D is TRBD2 (6 bases). The CDR3 runs 12 residues. CDR1 and CDR2 (germline): MNHEY, SVGEGT. Trimming pared 6 bases from V and 6 bases from J, leaving 12 bases between. The chain's CDR3 is CASSRLDGEQYF. CDR3 DNA: TGTGCCAGCAGCCGACTAGATGGCGAGCAGTACTTC.

This sequence joins TRBV12-3 or TRBV12-4 and TRBJ2-6; TRBD1 matches 9 bases. V was clipped by 6 bases and J by 3 bases; unmatched bases: 6. This CDR3 is built from 16 residues. DNA of the CDR3: TGTGCCAGCAGGAGACAGGGGGTGGATGGGGCCAACGTCCTGACTTTC. This codes for CASRRQGVDGANVLTF.

V is TRBV29-1 and J is TRBJ1-1; 10 positions agree with TRBD1. This CDR3 is built from 14 residues. J gave up 0 bases and V 6 bases, and 4 bases lay outside the gene matches. CDR1 is SQVTM and CDR2 is ANQGSEA in the germline V gene. Here the CDR3 DNA reads TGCAGCGTCCGGACAGGGGGGATGAACACTGAAGCTTTCTTT. It yields the protein CSVRTGGMNTEAFF.

This clonotype has more than one count but fewer than ten. The chain is built from TRBV20-1 and TRBJ1-5; D may be TRBD1 (5 bases). The V end lost 0 bases, the J end lost 5 bases, and 14 bases lay between the germline ends. Germline assignment: CDR1 DFQATT and CDR2 SNEGSKA (reference sequence). This CDR3 is 15 amino acids long. The CDR3 loop reads CSARDHRWKDQPQHF. The CDR3 DNA follows: TGCAGTGCTAGAGATCACAGGTGGAAGGATCAGCCCCAGCATTTT.

V gene TRBV6-1 combines with J gene TRBJ1-5; D is perhaps TRBD1 (6 bases). Germline lookup yields CDR1 MNHNS and CDR2 SASEGT. This CDR3 spans 15 amino acids. V dropped 6 bases and J dropped 1 base, with 13 bases sitting between them. CDR3 nucleotide sequence: TGTGCCAGCAGAGAACTCGACAGGAGCAATCAGCCCCAGCATTTT. It yields the protein CASRELDRSNQPQHF.

The chain carries TRBV4-2 and TRBJ2-7; D not certain. The CDR3 has 14 residues. Germline V gene lookup returns CDR1 LGHNA and CDR2 YNFKEQ. V was cut by 0 bases and J by 1 base, with 7 bases left in between. The chain's CDR3 is CASSQDSQSYEQYF. In nucleotides, the CDR3 is TGTGCCAGCAGCCAAGATTCCCAGTCCTACGAGCAGTACTTC.

The V call is TRBV4-3, the J call TRBJ2-1; D call uncertain. This CDR3 spans 17 amino acids. Germline-derived CDR1 and CDR2 are LGHNA and YSLEER. The V and J ends lost 0 bases and 6 bases respectively, with 18 bases between them. The CDR3, as DNA: TGCGCCAGCAGCCAAGATAGTGGGTGGGATAGGTCCAATGAGCAGTTCTTC. Its protein is CASSQDSGWDRSNEQFF.

The chain employs TRBV2 and TRBJ1-2; possibly TRBD1 for D (6 bases). This CDR3 region has 17 residues. From germline, CDR1 is SNHLY and CDR2 FYNNEI. Trimming took off 3 bases at V and 0 bases at J, with 17 bases between the two ends. The CDR3 DNA sequence: TGTGCCAGCAGTGATGGTACAGGGAATGGAGCTAACTATGGCTACACCTTC. Its translation: CASSDGTGNGANYGYTF.

The chain links TRBV28 to TRBJ2-7; 11 bases fit TRBD2. Per the germline V gene, CDR1 is MDHEN and CDR2 is SYDVKM. The J segment lost 3 bases and the V segment lost 7 bases, leaving 5 bases of the junction unmatched. The CDR3 is 14 residues long. This CDR3 is CASKTSGVFYEQYF. CDR3 nucleotide sequence: TGTGCCAGCAAGACTAGCGGGGTCTTCTACGAGCAGTACTTC.

The rearrangement joins TRBV2 to TRBJ2-3; TRBD2 agrees at 15 bases. There are 19 residues in the CDR3. Germline CDR1 and CDR2: SNHLY and FYNNEI. Losses at the gene ends were 5 bases for V and 3 bases for J; bases not matched to a gene: 12. CDR3 DNA sequence: TGTGCCAGCAGTCATCTACCTCGGACTAGCGGGAGGGGTACAGATACGCAGTATTTT. Its protein product is CASSHLPRTSGRGTDTQYF. The whole variable domain, filled in from reference TRBV2 and TRBJ2-3, reads EPEVTQTPSHQVTQMGQEVILRCVPISNHLYFYWYRQILGQKVEFLVSFYNNEISEKSEIFDDQFSVERPDGSNFTLKIRSTKLEDSAMYFCASSHLPRTSGRGTDTQYFGPGTRLTVL.

The chain is built from TRBV4-3 and TRBJ2-7; D tentatively fits TRBD1 or TRBD2 (5 bases each). Trimming shortened V by 2 bases and J by 0 bases, and 11 bases separated the two germline ends. Germline V gene lookup returns CDR1 LGHNA and CDR2 YSLEER. The CDR3 spans 15 residues. Written as DNA, the CDR3 is TGCGCCAGCAGCCAACGGGACCTGCCCTCCTACGAGCAGTACTTC. This encodes CASSQRDLPSYEQYF.

The genes are TRBV28 and TRBJ2-5; no clear D gene. The CDR3 contains 13 residues. The V gene's germline CDR1 is MDHEN and CDR2 SYDVKM. Trimming took 4 bases from V and 9 from J, leaving 15 bases between them. The CDR3 here is CASSSKVPQPQYF. Here the CDR3 DNA reads TGTGCCAGCAGTTCAAAGGTCCCTCAGCCCCAGTACTTC.